This passage covers 23 T cell receptor beta chains from one sample sequenced in a study of shared clonotypes between healthy human individuals. Profiled with immunoSEQ multiplex PCR; TCRdb holds only in-frame clones, not every one. The table includes approximately 740,000 clones, approximately 79% detected once. Material for sequencing was memory CD4+ T cells sorted from blood. Subset defined: CD45RA-negative fraction. The receptors stem from a woman in her 30s in good health.

The genes are TRBV5-1 and TRBJ2-7, with D tentatively TRBD2 (6 bases). Trimming left V 3 bases short and J 0 bases short, with 16 bases between. This CDR3 spans 16 amino acids. In germline, CDR1 is SGHRS, CDR2 YFSETQ. The CDR3 region has the DNA TGCGCCAGCAGCTGGTTTAGCGGTTCGAGCTCCTACGAGCAGTACTTC. It yields the protein CASSWFSGSSSYEQYF.

This clone has a single count. This chain links TRBV5-1 with TRBJ2-5; D gene unclear. The germline CDR1 and CDR2 sequences are SGHRS and YFSETQ. V lost 3 bases and J lost 5, with 8 bases in between. The CDR3 spans 12 residues. The CDR3 DNA reads TGCGCCAGCAGCTGGACCTCGGAGACCCAGTACTTC. Amino acids: CASSWTSETQYF. Variable domain in full (rest from reference TRBV5-1 and TRBJ2-5): KAGVTQTPRYLIKTRGQQVTLSCSPISGHRSVSWYQQTPGQGLQFLFEYFSETQRNKGNFPGRFSGRQFSNSRSEMNVSTLELGDSALYLCASSWTSETQYFGPGTRLLVL.

This rearrangement joins TRBV5-1 to TRBJ2-2; unclear D gene. The CDR3 runs to 14 residues. Germline values: CDR1 SGHRS, CDR2 YFSETQ. V was clipped by 0 bases and J by 2 bases, with 5 bases between them. CDR3: CASSLEPNTGELFF. CDR3 nucleotides: TGCGCCAGCAGCTTGGAACCCAACACCGGGGAGCTGTTTTTT.

This chain connects TRBV5-4 to TRBJ2-7, with a possible D match to TRBD2 (7 bases). This CDR3 has 16 amino acids. V lost 5 bases and J 4 bases, leaving 22 bases between the germline ends. The germline gives CDR1 SGHNT, CDR2 YYREEE (reference sequence). CDR3 nucleotides: TGTGCCAGCAGTCACGGGGGCGGGAGTACGGGTTACGAGCAGTACTTC. It yields the protein CASSHGGGSTGYEQYF.

This chain uses TRBV7-6 with TRBJ2-1, with D hard to call. Trimming removed 8 bases from V and 5 bases from J, with 7 bases in between. CDR1 is SGHVS and CDR2 is FNYEAQ in the germline V gene. CDR3 length equals 11 residues. The CDR3 nucleotides read TGTGCCAGCGCCCGTAACAATGAGCAGTTCTTC. Protein product: CASARNNEQFF.

This clone has only one observation. V gene TRBV5-1 combines with J gene TRBJ2-2, with TRBD1 as a possible D gene (5 bases). Germline V lookup: CDR1 SGHRS, CDR2 YFSETQ. The CDR3 extends over 15 amino acids. Trimming shortened V by 0 bases and J by 2 bases, and 8 bases separated the two germline ends. CDR3 loop: CASSLGQQNTGELFF. The CDR3 DNA sequence: TGCGCCAGCAGCTTGGGACAGCAAAACACCGGGGAGCTGTTTTTT.

This chain connects TRBV11-2 to TRBJ2-1; D possibly corresponds to TRBD2 (5 bases). The CDR3 covers 18 residues. The germline gives CDR1 SGHAT, CDR2 FQNNGV. Trimming removed 0 bases at V and 5 bases at J, with 20 bases between. In DNA form, the CDR3 reads TGTGCCAGCAGCTTAGATATTAGGACTTCTCTTTTCAACAATGAGCAGTTCTTC. It specifies CASSLDIRTSLFNNEQFF.

The J gene is TRBJ1-4, the V gene TRBV6-5; TRBD1 is a possible D gene (6 bases). From germline, CDR1 is MNHEY and CDR2 SVGAGI. The CDR3 is made up of 13 amino acids. Trimming took 6 bases from V and 11 from J, leaving 16 bases between them. The CDR3 reads CASSQNREGKLFF. CDR3 sequence (DNA): TGTGCCAGCAGCCAAAACAGGGAAGGGAAACTGTTTTTT.

This chain uses TRBV21-1 with TRBJ1-1; TRBD1 is the table's D call and was not checked against the DNA. TRBV21-1 is labeled a pseudogene. The CDR3 length is 11 residues. In nucleotides, the CDR3 is TGTGCCAGCAGCAGGCAGGGTAAAGCTTTCTTT. Translation gives CASSRQGKAFF.

The chain recombines TRBV7-9 with TRBJ1-5; D is uncertain. The CDR3 has 12 residues. The V gene lost 1 base and the J gene lost 2 bases, with 0 bases spanning the gap. The V gene's germline CDR1 is SEHNR and CDR2 FQNEAQ (reference sequence). The CDR3 loop is CASSLGNQPQHF. The CDR3 DNA follows: TGTGCCAGCAGCTTAGGCAATCAGCCCCAGCATTTT.

V and J are TRBV5-1 and TRBJ2-3; either TRBD1 or TRBD2 may supply D (5 bases each). Germline values: CDR1 SGHRS, CDR2 YFSETQ. This CDR3 is built from 19 residues. Deletions cut 2 bases from V and 2 bases from J, with 24 bases between. The CDR3 DNA reads TGCGCCAGCAGCTTTGGGCAGGGTTCGAGCGGATGGCCCACAGATACGCAGTATTTT. Residues: CASSFGQGSSGWPTDTQYF. The entire variable domain, with the rest obtained from reference TRBV5-1 and TRBJ2-3, is as follows: KAGVTQTPRYLIKTRGQQVTLSCSPISGHRSVSWYQQTPGQGLQFLFEYFSETQRNKGNFPGRFSGRQFSNSRSEMNVSTLELGDSALYLCASSFGQGSSGWPTDTQYFGPGTRLTVL.

This clone was counted once. Other DNA variants within this sample encode the same CDR3. CDR3 residues: CASSPGHMNTEAFF. The CDR3 DNA follows: TGCGCCAGCTCCCCGGGACATATGAACACTGAAGCTTTCTTT. The gene calls are TRBV5-1 and TRBJ1-1, with a possible D match to TRBD1 (6 bases). Germline CDR1 reads SGHRS; CDR2 reads YFSETQ. CDR3 size: 14 residues. Between the trimmed V and J ends, which lost 7 bases and 0 bases, there was a span of 13 bases.

The J gene is TRBJ2-7, the V gene TRBV10-3; TRBD2 matches 11 bases. V gave up 5 bases and J gave up 6 bases; unmatched junction bases: 3. The CDR3 is made up of 13 amino acids. The germline V gene encodes CDR1 ENHRY and CDR2 SYGVKD. DNA of the CDR3: TGTGCCATCAGTTCCCTAGCGGGAGGCGAGCAGTACTTC. Protein sequence: CAISSLAGGEQYF.

This sequence joins TRBV6-5 and TRBJ1-5; no firm D call. Germline V lookup: CDR1 MNHEY, CDR2 SVGAGI. The V end was cut by 6 bases, the J end by 5 bases, with 8 bases between. The CDR3 covers 12 residues. The CDR3 sequence: CASRDWDQPQHF. The CDR3 DNA follows: TGTGCCAGCAGGGATTGGGATCAGCCCCAGCATTTT.

The chain employs TRBV6-5 and TRBJ1-1; D perhaps matches TRBD1 (5 bases). Trimming stripped 0 bases from V and 0 bases from J, with 11 bases between. The CDR3 is made up of 16 amino acids. Germline-derived CDR1 and CDR2 are MNHEY and SVGAGI. CDR3 region: CASSYSTTAMNTEAFF. The CDR3 coding sequence is TGTGCCAGCAGTTACTCCACGACAGCGATGAACACTGAAGCTTTCTTT.

The sample holds a few counts of this clone. The chain carries TRBV6-5 and TRBJ2-5; 7 bases agree with TRBD1. V gave up 6 bases and J gave up 4 bases; unmatched junction bases: 8. The CDR3 is 14 amino acids. Germline lookup yields CDR1 MNHEY and CDR2 SVGAGI. The DNA for the CDR3 is TGTGCCAGCAGCAAACAGACAGGGCGAGAGACCCAGTACTTC. Protein: CASSKQTGRETQYF.

This sequence joins TRBV6-1 and TRBJ2-1; D might be TRBD2 (5 bases). V lost 6 bases and J 0 bases, leaving 9 bases between the germline ends. Germline lookup yields CDR1 MNHNS and CDR2 SASEGT. This CDR3 is built from 14 residues. The CDR3 is CASRDTSSYNEQFF. Here the CDR3 DNA reads TGTGCCAGCAGGGATACTAGCTCCTACAATGAGCAGTTCTTC.

The V gene is TRBV9, the J gene TRBJ2-1; TRBD2 matches 13 bases. From germline, CDR1 is SGDLS and CDR2 YYNGEE. With V trimmed by 2 bases and J by 7 bases, 3 bases remained unmatched. The CDR3 contains 15 residues. CDR3 coding DNA: TGTGCCAGCAGCGTTGGACTAGCGGGAGTGAATGAGCAGTTCTTC. This translates into CASSVGLAGVNEQFF. Combining the CDR3 with reference TRBV9 and TRBJ2-1 gives the whole variable domain DSGVTQTPKHLITATGQRVTLRCSPRSGDLSVYWYQQSLDQGLQFLIQYYNGEERAKGNILERFSAQQFPDLHSELNLSSLELGDSALYFCASSVGLAGVNEQFFGPGTRLTVL.

The chain recombines TRBV11-2 with TRBJ2-7; 8 bases fit TRBD2. The CDR3 contains 15 residues. Germline V gene sequence: CDR1 SGHAT, CDR2 FQNNGV. The V and J ends lost 5 bases and 5 bases, in that order; junction bases with no gene match: 11. The DNA of the CDR3 is TGTGCCAGCAGCGCCTTGACCAGCGGGAGCAACGAGCAGTACTTC. This sequence encodes CASSALTSGSNEQYF.

As concerns this clone: With a much larger clone just one base away, this may be a read error. The rearrangement links TRBV6-1 to TRBJ2-1, with TRBD2 matching 9 bases. The length of the CDR3 is 15 residues. Germline loops: CDR1 MNHNS, CDR2 SASEGT. The V and J ends lost 4 bases and 3 bases, in that order; junction bases with no gene match: 4. CDR3 region: CASSGSGSGYNEQFF. For the CDR3, the DNA is TGTGCCAGCAGTGGTAGCGGGAGTGGCTACAATGAGCAGTTCTTC.

This clone has only one observation. This rearrangement joins TRBV25-1 to TRBJ2-1; TRBD1 or TRBD2 may be the D gene (7 bases each). There are 16 residues in the CDR3. Looked up from germline, CDR1 is MGHDK and CDR2 is SYGVNS. Trimming pared 2 bases from V and 7 bases from J, leaving 18 bases between. The CDR3 region has the DNA TGTGCCAGCAGTGAAGGCTCAGGGGGAGGGCCGAATGAGCAGTTCTTC. Translation: CASSEGSGGGPNEQFF.

The rearrangement links TRBV7-9 to TRBJ1-2, with D unresolved. The CDR3 loop spans 19 amino acids. Germline CDR1 and CDR2: SEHNR and FQNEAQ (reference sequence). V was shortened by 1 base and J by 3 bases, with 24 bases between the two germline ends. This chain's CDR3 is CASSLGQHSDGELYYGYTF. The CDR3 DNA reads as TGTGCCAGCAGCTTAGGGCAGCATTCGGACGGAGAACTTTACTATGGCTACACCTTC. Full variable domain (remainder filled in from reference TRBV7-9 and TRBJ1-2): DTGVSQNPRHKITKRGQNVTFRCDPISEHNRLYWYRQTLGQGPEFLTYFQNEAQLEKSRLLSDRFSAERPKGSFSTLEIQRTEQGDSAMYLCASSLGQHSDGELYYGYTFGSGTRLTVV.

The rearrangement uses TRBV14 and TRBJ2-3; D not certain. CDR3 size: 12 residues. From germline, CDR1 is SGHDN and CDR2 FVKESK. V lost 1 base and J 8 bases, leaving 7 bases between the germline ends. The CDR3 DNA reads TGTGCCAGCAGCCAAGTTACCGCTACGCAGTATTTT. Translation: CASSQVTATQYF.